These 20 T cell receptor beta chains were sequenced from one sample in a study of T cells in Graves' hyperthyroidism and ophthalmopathy. The TCR beta CDR3 regions underwent amplification using RNA transcripts as the source. HTBI primers were used for first-round RT-PCR of the TCR CDR3. TCRdb called the multiplex PCR reads again in MiXCR, with one record for every CDR3 protein. This table holds approximately 520,000 distinct CDR3 sequences, roughly 25% found once. The sample was blood. The receptors were gathered from a woman in her twenties or thirties with Graves' ophthalmopathy.

This clonotype was counted a single time. The rearrangement joins TRBV12-3 or TRBV12-4 to TRBJ2-2; no firm D call. Trimming cost V 8 bases and J 7 bases, with 11 bases left between them. This CDR3 contains 12 residues. DNA for the CDR3: TGTGCCAGCTATGACCTCGGCGGGGAGCTGTTTTTT. This gives the protein CASYDLGGELFF.

Many counts were recorded for this clonotype. The chain is built from TRBV28 and TRBJ1-3, with 8 bases matching TRBD1. V shed 3 bases and J 9 bases; nucleotides not matched to a gene: 4. This CDR3 region has 13 residues. Germline CDR1 MDHEN, CDR2 SYDVKM. The CDR3 DNA is TGTGCCAGCAGTTTGACAGGGGTTTCCACCATATATTTT. The encoded protein is CASSLTGVSTIYF.

The table lists this clonotype with many counts. This rearrangement joins TRBV5-1 to TRBJ1-5; D remains ambiguous. V dropped 4 bases and J dropped 5 bases, with 10 bases sitting between them. The CDR3 consists of 13 residues. The germline V gene has CDR1 SGHRS and CDR2 YFSETQ. The chain's CDR3 is CASSVERDQPQHF. CDR3 DNA sequence: TGCGCCAGCAGCGTAGAAAGGGATCAGCCCCAGCATTTT.

This clonotype has more than one count but fewer than ten. The V and J genes are TRBV2 and TRBJ2-5, with 12 bases that match TRBD1. V was clipped by 5 bases and J by 5 bases; unmatched bases: 6. The CDR3 covers 15 residues. Germline CDR1 SNHLY, CDR2 FYNNEI. The CDR3 bases are TGTGCCAGCAGTAGTACCGGGACAGGGGGCGAGACCCAGTACTTC. Translated: CASSSTGTGGETQYF. Supplemented by reference TRBV2 and TRBJ2-5, the full variable domain reads EPEVTQTPSHQVTQMGQEVILRCVPISNHLYFYWYRQILGQKVEFLVSFYNNEISEKSEIFDDQFSVERPDGSNFTLKIRSTKLEDSAMYFCASSSTGTGGETQYFGPGTRLLVL.

This clonotype has ten or more counts. The chain has TRBV7-9 and TRBJ2-4; D is ambiguous. The CDR3 loop spans 14 amino acids. V dropped 1 base and J dropped 6 bases, with 10 bases sitting between them. Germline lookup yields CDR1 SEHNR and CDR2 FQNEAQ (reference sequence). The CDR3 protein is CASSLEGRGNIQYF. CDR3 nucleotide sequence: TGTGCCAGCAGCTTAGAGGGTCGTGGAAACATTCAGTACTTC.

Regarding this clonotype: This may be a read error: a much more frequent sequence differs by one nucleotide. The chain combines TRBV27 with TRBJ1-1; D gene unclear. Germline V gives CDR1 MNHEY, CDR2 SMNVEV (reference sequence). This CDR3 contains 15 residues. The CDR3 region has the DNA TGTGCCAGCAGCCGCCGGGAAATCATGAACACTGAATCTTTCTTT. Its translation: CASSRREIMNTESFF.

With respect to this clonotype: A read error may produce the germline difference seen at one junction end. The V and J genes are TRBV7-9 and TRBJ2-1; TRBD1 agrees at 11 bases. The CDR3 is 15 amino acids. Germline CDR1 and CDR2: SEHNR and FQNEAQ (reference sequence). The CDR3 region has the DNA TGTGCCAGCAGCCCGGGACAGGGGGAAGTAAATGAGAAGTTCTTC. It yields the protein CASSPGQGEVNEKFF.

The rearrangement links TRBV20-1 to TRBJ1-1; the D is unclear. There are 14 residues in the CDR3. From germline, CDR1 is DFQATT and CDR2 SNEGSKA (reference sequence). Trimming cost V 1 base and J 6 bases, with 15 bases left between them. Here the CDR3 DNA reads TGCAGTGCTAGAGTTTTCATGGACTCAGCTGAAGCTTTCTTT. Protein: CSARVFMDSAEAFF.

Ten or more counts support this clonotype. The rearrangement joins TRBV5-1 to TRBJ1-1, with D perhaps matching TRBD1 (5 bases). There are 15 residues in the CDR3. Germline loops: CDR1 SGHRS, CDR2 YFSETQ. With 2 bases removed from V and 1 base from J, the gap between germline ends came to 12 bases. In DNA, the CDR3 is TGCGCCAGCAGCTTTTCGGGGCGCACGAACACTGAAGCTTTCTTT. Encoded protein: CASSFSGRTNTEAFF.

This rearrangement joins TRBV28 to TRBJ1-5, with D uncertain. This CDR3 region has 11 residues. Per germline, CDR1 MDHEN and CDR2 SYDVKM. Trimming took 2 bases from V and 7 from J, leaving 3 bases between them. CDR3 protein: CASSLHQPQHF. The CDR3 DNA reads as TGTGCCAGCAGTTTACACCAGCCCCAGCATTTT.

This clonotype was observed at least ten times. The genes are TRBV6-5 and TRBJ1-5; 7 positions match TRBD1. Germline lookup yields CDR1 MNHEY and CDR2 SVGAGI. V lost 6 bases and J lost 2; bases outside the gene matches: 7. CDR3 length equals 15 residues. The CDR3 spells CASRHRGEGNQPQHF. As DNA, the CDR3 is TGTGCCAGCAGACACAGGGGAGAGGGCAATCAGCCCCAGCATTTT.

This clonotype was detected ten times or more. The rearrangement uses TRBV29-1 and TRBJ2-5; D is possibly TRBD1 (6 bases). The CDR3 contains 15 residues. Per the germline V gene, CDR1 is SQVTM and CDR2 is ANQGSEA. Trimming shortened V by 2 bases and J by 2 bases, and 15 bases separated the two germline ends. As DNA, the CDR3 is TGCAGCGTTGAAACCTCCAGGGGCATACAAGAGACCCAGTACTTC. It specifies CSVETSRGIQETQYF. The entire variable domain, with the rest obtained from reference TRBV29-1 and TRBJ2-5, is as follows: SAVISQKPSRDICQRGTSLTIQCQVDSQVTMMFWYRQQPGQSLTLIATANQGSEATYESGFVIDKFPISRPNLTFSTLTVSNMSPEDSSIYLCSVETSRGIQETQYFGPGTRLLVL.

Ten or more counts support this clonotype. The V and J genes are TRBV30 and TRBJ1-1; no definite D call. The CDR3 runs 13 residues. Germline V lookup: CDR1 GTSNPN, CDR2 SVGIG (reference sequence). V lost 1 base and J 5 bases, leaving 11 bases between the germline ends. CDR3 nucleotides: TGTGCCTGGAGTGCGGTGAGGGTAACTGAAGCTTTCTTT. This codes for CAWSAVRVTEAFF.

Only a few counts were recorded for this clonotype. This sequence joins TRBV6-1 and TRBJ2-4, with D maybe TRBD2 (5 bases). CDR1 and CDR2 from the germline V gene are MNHNS and SASEGT. CDR3 length: 13 residues. V was cut by 1 base and J by 6 bases, with 7 bases left in between. The CDR3 region has the DNA TGTGCCAGCAGTGAAGAGGAGGCAAACATTCAGTACTTC. This encodes CASSEEEANIQYF.

This clonotype showed up many times. The CDR3 is CASSPGTGNHEQYF. As DNA, the CDR3 is TGTGCCAGCAGCCCCGGGACAGGGAACCACGAGCAGTACTTC. The gene calls are TRBV5-5 and TRBJ2-7; 9 bases align to TRBD1. CDR1 is SGHKS and CDR2 is YYEKEE in the germline V gene (reference sequence). The ends lost 4 bases at V and 5 bases at J; junction bases unmatched: 7. The CDR3 contains 14 residues.

V is TRBV12-3 or TRBV12-4 and J is TRBJ2-7; 8 bases agree with TRBD1. J gave up 2 bases and V 3 bases, and 3 bases lay outside the gene matches. The CDR3 is 14 amino acids. The CDR3 region has the DNA TGTGCCAGCAGTTTTCCGACAGGGGCCTACGAGCAGTACTTC. Its translation: CASSFPTGAYEQYF.

This clonotype was seen many times. The rearrangement joins TRBV11-2 to TRBJ2-2, with D possibly TRBD1 on 6 matching bases. Germline V gene lookup returns CDR1 SGHAT and CDR2 FQNNGV. This CDR3 is 15 amino acids long. Trimming took 5 bases from V and 6 from J, leaving 16 bases between them. The CDR3 DNA is TGTGCCAGCAGCATAAGCACAGGGTACCCCGGGGAGCTGTTTTTT. Amino acid sequence: CASSISTGYPGELFF.

The chain is built from TRBV19 and TRBJ1-1; 8 bases are a match to TRBD1. CDR3 length equals 16 residues. V was clipped by 2 bases and J by 1 base; unmatched bases: 6. Germline V gene data show CDR1 as LNHDA and CDR2 as SQIVND (reference sequence). The CDR3 DNA reads TGTGCCAGTAGTATACGGTCAGGGGGCACGAACACTGAAGCTTTCTTT. Protein: CASSIRSGGTNTEAFF.

CDR3 sequence reads: CASRFTGSDQPQHF. The DNA of the CDR3 is TGTGCCAGTCGGTTTACTGGATCGGATCAGCCCCAGCATTTT. V usage is TRBV28 and J usage is TRBJ1-5; no definite D call. The germline gives CDR1 MDHEN, CDR2 SYDVKM. The CDR3 extends over 14 amino acids. V lost 9 bases, J lost 5 bases, and 17 bases lay in between.

The J gene is TRBJ2-5, the V gene TRBV12-3 or TRBV12-4, with D unresolved. The CDR3 runs to 15 residues. Trimming took off 3 bases at V and 5 bases at J, with 16 bases between the two ends. The CDR3 reads CASSFISTSLETQYF. The DNA of the CDR3 is TGTGCCAGCAGTTTTATCTCCACGAGCTTGGAGACCCAGTACTTC.